This T cell receptor beta chain was profiled in a study of T cell repertoires in cytomegalovirus infection. About the research overall: Shared public TCR beta signatures pointed to both CMV infection and a matching HLA type.

TCRdb used MiXCR to reprocess the reads, holding one entry per CDR3 protein. The profile covers some 450,000 distinct CDR3 sequences, with 30% to 40% appearing a single time and 12% to 15% taken by the ten largest. This clonotype was observed a handful of times. CDR3 length: 16 amino acids. Trimming pared 7 bases from V and 2 bases from J, leaving 18 bases between. CDR1 and CDR2 (germline): MNHEY, SVGAGI. The clonotype originates from a human donor in good health (CMV status not recorded). Some clones in this sample may be carry-over from other donors' samples. The chain couples TRBV6-5 to TRBJ1-5, with D possibly matching TRBD1 (6 bases). Sequencing was done on a sample of PBMCs. The CDR3 sequence: CASKKTGFGGNQPQHF. The CDR3 DNA reads as TGTGCCAGCAAAAAAACAGGGTTTGGAGGCAATCAGCCCCAGCATTTT.